This T cell receptor beta chain was retrieved from a study of vaccination and CD4 T cells after COVID-19. Treatment specified: approximately nine-day PBMC culture with coronavirus spike peptide pools or control peptides (ViraFEST assay). ViraFEST sequenced TCRs after peptide-pool expansion of antigen-specific T cells. Note on this clonotype: Its antigen remains unknown.

Overall study results and limits: In convalescent patients, 304 of 307 vaccine-specific clones were mono-reactive for SARS-CoV-2 spike.

Cultured CD4+ T cell DNA was sequenced using the Oncomine TCR Beta short-read assay. Using the QIAamp micro DNA kit, genomic DNA was extracted from the CD4+ T cells that had been cultured. TCRdb processed the PCR reads anew with MiXCR; each CDR3 protein has one entry. The data hold about 16,000 distinct CDR3 sequences, with roughly 69% observed a single time. The sample comprised CD4+ T cells from blood, cultured in vitro. The TCR comes from a human donor who had recovered from COVID-19.

CDR3 loop: CSARDRASRNQPQHF. Here the CDR3 DNA reads TGCAGTGCTAGAGATCGGGCCAGCCGCAATCAGCCCCAGCATTTT. The rearrangement links TRBV20-1 to TRBJ1-5; D is unresolved. Germline loops: CDR1 DFQATT, CDR2 SNEGSKA (reference sequence). The CDR3 runs to 15 residues. Deletions cut 0 bases from V and 2 bases from J, with 11 bases between.